This T cell receptor beta chain was retrieved from a study of identical twins. The CDR3 is 15 amino acids. Germline V gene sequence: CDR1 MGHRA, CDR2 YSYEKL. V lost 6 bases to trimming and J lost 3 bases; unmatched junction nucleotides: 8. Many counts were recorded for this clonotype. Template switching created a universal primer site, and the cDNA included unique molecular identifiers. TCRdb re-analysed the 5' RACE reads in MiXCR, keeping a single row per CDR3 protein. The sample contains hundreds of thousands of distinct CDR3 sequences, 10% to 15% of which appear only once. This sample also appeared in a second study, on yellow fever vaccine responses in identical twins.

V gene TRBV4-1 combines with J gene TRBJ2-1; 7 nucleotides agree with TRBD2. The TCR sequence derives from a woman younger than 35 in good health. Sequenced input: CD8+ T cells sorted from blood. CDR3 loop: CASRTNAGDYNEQFF. The CDR3 DNA reads as TGCGCCAGCAGGACTAACGCGGGAGACTACAATGAGCAGTTCTTC.